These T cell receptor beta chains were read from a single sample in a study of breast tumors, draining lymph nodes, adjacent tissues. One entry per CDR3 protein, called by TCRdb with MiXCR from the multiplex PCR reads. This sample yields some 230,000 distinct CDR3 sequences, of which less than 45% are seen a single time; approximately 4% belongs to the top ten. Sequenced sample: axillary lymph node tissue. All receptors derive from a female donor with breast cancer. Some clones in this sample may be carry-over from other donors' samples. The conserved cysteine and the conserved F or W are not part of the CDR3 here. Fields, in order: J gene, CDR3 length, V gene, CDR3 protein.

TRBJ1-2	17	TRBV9	ASSVELGGQGEANYGYT
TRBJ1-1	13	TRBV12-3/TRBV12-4	ASSLAGQGNTEAF
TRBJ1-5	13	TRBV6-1	ASSLRTADYQPQH
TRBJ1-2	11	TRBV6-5	ASSSGQGRSYT
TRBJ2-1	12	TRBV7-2	ASSSDGSYNEQF
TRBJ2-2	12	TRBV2	ASSVGGNTGELF
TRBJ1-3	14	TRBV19	ASRFQQGVGRNTIY
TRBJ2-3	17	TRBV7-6	ASSSTSPSVDKGVDTQY
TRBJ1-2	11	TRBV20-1	SARRTGGDGYT
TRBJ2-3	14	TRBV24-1	ATSARREGPADTQY
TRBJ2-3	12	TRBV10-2	ASRGLALTDTQY
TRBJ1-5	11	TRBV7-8	ASSADAGQRQH
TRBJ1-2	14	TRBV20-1	SARVPNTGPENGYT
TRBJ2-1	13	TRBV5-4	ASSPPGPASNEQF
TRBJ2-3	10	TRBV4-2	ASSQTTDTQY
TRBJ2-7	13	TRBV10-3	AINAGGGISYEQY
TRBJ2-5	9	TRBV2	AQVVQETQY
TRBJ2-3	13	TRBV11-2	ASSQGRGAIDTQY
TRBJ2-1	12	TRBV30	AWSARLVSDEQF
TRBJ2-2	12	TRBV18	ASSPDTRDGELF
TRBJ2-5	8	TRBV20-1	MVEKETQY
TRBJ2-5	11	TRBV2	ATKRDRGETQY
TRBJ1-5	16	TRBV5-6	ASSLRRGGGDFNQPQH
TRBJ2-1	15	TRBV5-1	ASSLGIGRGTYNEQF
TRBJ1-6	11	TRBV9	ASSQGLDSPLH
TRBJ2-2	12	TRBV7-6	ASSRQANTGELF
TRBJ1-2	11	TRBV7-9	ASSLARGTSHT
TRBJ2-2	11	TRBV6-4	ASRGQRTGELF
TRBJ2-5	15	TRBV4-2	ASSQDSDRLNEETQY
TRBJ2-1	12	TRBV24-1	ATMGGPSYNEQF
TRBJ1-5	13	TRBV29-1	SVQLAPGLNQPQH
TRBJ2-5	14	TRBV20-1	SAMGGLAGTQETQY
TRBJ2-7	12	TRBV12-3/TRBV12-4	ASSQGVSWSEQY
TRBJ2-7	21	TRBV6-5	ASSYSPGTGGISGLAGVYEQY
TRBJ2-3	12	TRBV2	ASGRQRGADTQY
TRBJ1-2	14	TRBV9	ASSLLSGPERHGYT
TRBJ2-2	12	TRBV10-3	AISDPGLGGELF
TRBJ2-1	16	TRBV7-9	ASSSRKELAGVYNEQF
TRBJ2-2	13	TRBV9	ASSPERAGAGELF
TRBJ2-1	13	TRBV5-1	ASSISGGVYNEQF
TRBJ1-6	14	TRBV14	ASRKEQGAFRSPLH
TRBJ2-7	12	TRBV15	ATSRVERTYEQY
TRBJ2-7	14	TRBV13	ASSFGRRLATYEQY
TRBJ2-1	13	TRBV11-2	ASSFGLAGYNEQF